This T cell receptor (beta chain) was found in a study of blood T cell repertoires in COVID-19. The V gene's germline CDR1 is SGHAT and CDR2 FQNNGV. The CDR3 has 16 amino acids. Germline trimming cut 1 base from V and 2 bases from J; bases unmatched to any gene: 8. The repertoire was sequenced with immunoSEQ multiplex PCR; TCRdb's copy has only in-frame clones and lacks some. The sample yields about 71,000 clones, approximately 90% seen once. The chain links TRBV11-2 to TRBJ2-7; 7 bases are shared with TRBD2. The sequence was collected from a young woman with acute or convalescent COVID-19. The sequenced material came from peripheral blood. CDR3 DNA sequence: TGTGCCAGCAGCTTAGCCCGGGCGGGGGTTGCCTACGAGCAGTACTTC. This sequence encodes CASSLARAGVAYEQYF.